The rows below give T cell receptor beta chains drawn from one sample of a study of blood T cells in healthy people across ages. MiXCR, run by TCRdb on the 5' RACE reads, gives a single entry per CDR3 protein. The table records about 940,000 distinct CDR3 sequences, about 48% of them present only once. The sample comprised blood. These receptors were obtained from a man aged 30 to 39 in good health. Both conserved end residues are part of each CDR3. D genes are given only for firm matches. Size values are once, few and many counts, or a class for expanded clones, and some rows have none.

V gene	J gene	D gene	clone size	CDR3 DNA	CDR3 protein
TRBV20-1	TRBJ2-1	TRBD2	-	TGCAGTGCTAGAATCTTGGGACGGGGACTAGCAAGTGATGAGCAGTTCTTC	CSARILGRGLASDEQFF
TRBV5-6	TRBJ2-3	-	-	TGTGCCAGCAGCTTGCAACTCCGGGGGAAGGGAGATACGCAGTATTTT	CASSLQLRGKGDTQYF
TRBV27	TRBJ1-2	-	-	TGTGCCAGCAGTTCCCTAAATTGGGCTGGCTACACCTTC	CASSSLNWAGYTF
TRBV10-3	TRBJ1-5	-	-	TGTGCCATCAGTGCCCCGGGCTCCAATCAGCCCCAGCATTTT	CAISAPGSNQPQHF
TRBV27	TRBJ2-3	-	few	TGTGCCAGCAGTCAGGGGCCGGGCACAGATACGCAGTATTTT	CASSQGPGTDTQYF
TRBV15	TRBJ1-1	-	-	TGTGCCACCAGCGTGAACACTGAAGCTTTCTTT	CATSVNTEAFF
TRBV27	TRBJ2-3	-	few	TGTGCCAGCAGAACGGAGCCAGATACGCAGTATTTT	CASRTEPDTQYF
TRBV29-1	TRBJ2-7	TRBD2	-	TGCAGCGTCGGGACTAGCTGCGCTAACGAGCAGTACTTC	CSVGTSCANEQYF
TRBV29-1	TRBJ2-5	TRBD1	-	TGCAGCGTTGAAGGACAGGGGGCGGGGCAGTCCTACAATGAGCAGTACTTC	CSVEGQGAGQSYNEQYF
TRBV4-1	TRBJ2-7	TRBD2	-	TGCGCCAGCAGCCAAGGCGGACTAGCGGGGGTCTACGAGCAGTACTTC	CASSQGGLAGVYEQYF
TRBV7-3	TRBJ1-1	-	-	TGTGCCAGCAGCTTAACCCAGTGGACTGAAGCTTTCTTT	CASSLTQWTEAFF
TRBV25-1	TRBJ1-2	-	-	TGTGCCAGCAGTGAATTAGGCGGGGGCTCCTATGGCTACACCTTC	CASSELGGGSYGYTF
TRBV21-1	TRBJ2-7	-	-	TGTGCCAGCACCACGGACGGACCCCTGTACTTC	CASTTDGPLYF
TRBV29-1	TRBJ2-7	TRBD2	-	TGCAGCGCTGTGGGGGGGGAAGTGTACGAGCAGTACTTC	CSAVGGEVYEQYF
TRBV29-1	TRBJ2-3	TRBD1	-	TGCAGCGTTAGTGGACAGGGAGAGGCAGATACGCAGTATTTT	CSVSGQGEADTQYF
TRBV20-1	TRBJ2-2	-	-	TGCAGTGCTAGAGCCGGGACAAAGAACACCGGGGAGCTGTTTTTT	CSARAGTKNTGELFF
TRBV5-1	TRBJ1-2	-	-	TGCGCCAGCCTCGGGGAAGGGGAAGGCTACACCTTC	CASLGEGEGYTF
TRBV7-3	TRBJ2-1	-	-	TGTGCCAGCAGCTTAATGCCTGCCGGGAACCACAATGAGCAGTTCTTC	CASSLMPAGNHNEQFF
TRBV7-2	TRBJ1-2	-	-	TGTGCCAGCAGCTTAGCGGATTTGGGGGGTTCTTATGGCTACACCTTC	CASSLADLGGSYGYTF
TRBV13	TRBJ2-1	-	few	TGTGCCAGCAGCGAGGGGATCCCAGGCGGCTACAATGAGCAGTTCTTC	CASSEGIPGGYNEQFF
TRBV4-1	TRBJ1-2	-	few	TGCGCCAGCAGCCCCGCGGAGGGGATTGATGGCTATGGCTACACCTTC	CASSPAEGIDGYGYTF
TRBV4-1	TRBJ1-5	-	few	TGCGCCAGCAGCCAAGAGGGCAGGGTTGACCAGCCCCAGCATTTT	CASSQEGRVDQPQHF
TRBV20-1	TRBJ1-1	-	-	TGCAGTGCCCGTGCGGGGAGTGCTGAAGCTTTCTTT	CSARAGSAEAFF
TRBV2	TRBJ2-7	-	few	TGTGCCAGCAACCCACTGACCTCCTACGAGCAGTACTTC	CASNPLTSYEQYF
TRBV10-3	TRBJ2-5	-	-	TGTGCCATCAGTGAAACCGGGGGCAGCGAGCAGCACTTC	CAISETGGSEQHF
TRBV5-5	TRBJ2-3	TRBD2	-	TGTGCCAGCAGTTCTCTAGCGGTTAGCACAGATACGCAGTATTTT	CASSSLAVSTDTQYF
TRBV7-9	TRBJ2-5	-	few	TGTGCCAGCAGCCCCAGGGTCCAAGAGACCCAGTACTTC	CASSPRVQETQYF
TRBV27	TRBJ2-7	-	few	TGTGCCAGCAGTTTATCTCCGGGATTCTACGAGCAGTACTTC	CASSLSPGFYEQYF
TRBV5-1	TRBJ2-5	-	-	TGCGCCAGCAGCATCGACAGACAAGAGACCCAGTACTTC	CASSIDRQETQYF
TRBV4-1	TRBJ2-1	-	few	TGCGCCAGCAGCCAAGGGCTAAAGGTCATGAATGAGCAGTTCTTC	CASSQGLKVMNEQFF
TRBV27	TRBJ2-7	-	-	TGTGCCAGCAGTGATAGGGGGTCTACCTACGAGCAGTACTTC	CASSDRGSTYEQYF
TRBV6-5	TRBJ1-2	TRBD1	-	TGTGCCAGCAGTTCTCAGGGACAGTCCTATGGCTACACCTTC	CASSSQGQSYGYTF
TRBV2	TRBJ2-3	-	-	TGTGCCAGCAGCCCCGGACGAGGGGCGGATACGCAGTATTTT	CASSPGRGADTQYF
TRBV20-1	TRBJ2-6	-	-	TGCAGTGCTAGGGACCTCTTGAGGGGAGCCAACGTCCTGACTTTC	CSARDLLRGANVLTF
TRBV7-9	TRBJ2-5	-	-	TGTGCCAGCAGCTTAGACAACTTACCGTACTTC	CASSLDNLPYF
TRBV18	TRBJ2-3	-	few	TGTGCCAGCTCACCACCCGGGAACTTAGACGTTTCAGATACGCAGTATTTT	CASSPPGNLDVSDTQYF
TRBV29-1	TRBJ2-5	TRBD2	-	TGCAGCCGCAAGCGGGGAGAGACCCAGTACTTC	CSRKRGETQYF
TRBV5-6	TRBJ1-4	-	-	TGTGCCAGCAGCTTCGGGGGAGGGGCCTCCAATGAAAAACTGTTTTTT	CASSFGGGASNEKLFF
TRBV7-2	TRBJ1-2	-	few	TGTGCCAGCAGCATCTCAAGGGCGGACGGCTACACCTTC	CASSISRADGYTF
TRBV4-1	TRBJ2-1	TRBD2	few	TGCGCCAGCAGCCAAGTCACTAGCGGGGGCTATGAGCAGTTCTTC	CASSQVTSGGYEQFF
TRBV4-3	TRBJ2-7	TRBD1	-	TGCGCCAGCAGCAAGAATTCGGGGACAGCCTACGAGCAGTACTTC	CASSKNSGTAYEQYF
TRBV9	TRBJ2-3	-	few	TGTGCCAGCAGCCTAGAACGAAGTTCAGATACGCAGTATTTT	CASSLERSSDTQYF
TRBV11-3	TRBJ2-3	-	few	TGTGCCAGCAGCCTTGTAGGGTCTGTCACAGATACGCAGTATTTT	CASSLVGSVTDTQYF
TRBV9	TRBJ1-1	-	-	TGTGCCAGCAGCGTAGTGGGTTCCTACACTGAAGCTTTCTTT	CASSVVGSYTEAFF
TRBV7-9	TRBJ2-7	-	-	TGTGCCAGCAGCTTAGCGTCCGCTTCCGGGAGCTACGAGCAGTACTTC	CASSLASASGSYEQYF
TRBV7-6	TRBJ2-7	TRBD1	few	TGTGCCAGCAGCTCCCGACAGGGGCTCCTAGGGGAGCAGTACTTC	CASSSRQGLLGEQYF
TRBV5-1	TRBJ2-2	-	-	TGCGCCAGCAGCACCCTAGCGCCGAACACCGGGGAGCTGTTTTTT	CASSTLAPNTGELFF
TRBV29-1	TRBJ1-2	-	-	TGCAGCGCCGGAGGGGGGACTCACTATGGCTACACCTTC	CSAGGGTHYGYTF
TRBV20-1	TRBJ1-1	-	once	TGCAGTGCTAGCTCCGGTCGAGTCAGATCCACTGAAGCTTTCTTT	CSASSGRVRSTEAFF
TRBV25-1	TRBJ1-1	-	-	TGTGCCAGTTCCCAAAAGGGGAACACTGAAGCTTTCTTT	CASSQKGNTEAFF
TRBV6-1	TRBJ2-5	-	-	TGTGCCAGTTTGCTTGACAGACAAGAGACCCAGTACTTC	CASLLDRQETQYF
TRBV29-1	TRBJ2-7	-	few	TGCAGCGTAGGGGCAGGGCTCAACGAGCAGTACTTC	CSVGAGLNEQYF
TRBV12-3/TRBV12-4	TRBJ1-5	-	-	TGTGCCAGCAGTTTAAGGACAATCAATAGCAATCAGCCCCAGCATTTT	CASSLRTINSNQPQHF
TRBV11-2	TRBJ2-7	TRBD1	-	TGTGCCAGCAGCTTAGTTAGGACAGGAGCCGACGAGCAGTACTTC	CASSLVRTGADEQYF
TRBV29-1	TRBJ1-2	-	-	TGCAGCGTGCGGACAGAGACTCCGGATTGCACCTTC	CSVRTETPDCTF
TRBV12-3/TRBV12-4	TRBJ2-5	TRBD1	few	TGTGCCAGCAGTCTAGCCGGGACAGGGATTCGGACCCAGTACTTC	CASSLAGTGIRTQYF
TRBV4-1	TRBJ1-6	-	many	TGCGCCAGCAGCCAAGATGCAGTTAGCTCCTATAATTCACCCCTCCACTTT	CASSQDAVSSYNSPLHF
TRBV5-5	TRBJ2-5	TRBD1	once	TGTGCCAGCAGCTCGCTGACAGGGGGCGGGGAGACCCAGTACTTC	CASSSLTGGGETQYF